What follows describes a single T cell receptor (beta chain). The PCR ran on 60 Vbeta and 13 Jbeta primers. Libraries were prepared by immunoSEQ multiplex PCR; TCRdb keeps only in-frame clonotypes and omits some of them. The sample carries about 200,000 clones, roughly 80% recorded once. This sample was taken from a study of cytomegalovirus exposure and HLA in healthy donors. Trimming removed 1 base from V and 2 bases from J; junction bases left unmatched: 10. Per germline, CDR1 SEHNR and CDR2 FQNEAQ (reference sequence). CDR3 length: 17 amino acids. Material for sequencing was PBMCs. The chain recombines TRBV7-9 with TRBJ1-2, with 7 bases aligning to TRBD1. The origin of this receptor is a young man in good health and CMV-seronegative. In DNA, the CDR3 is TGTGCCAGCAGCTTAGGGATTTTGAGACAGGGCAACTATGGCTACACCTTC. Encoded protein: CASSLGILRQGNYGYTF.